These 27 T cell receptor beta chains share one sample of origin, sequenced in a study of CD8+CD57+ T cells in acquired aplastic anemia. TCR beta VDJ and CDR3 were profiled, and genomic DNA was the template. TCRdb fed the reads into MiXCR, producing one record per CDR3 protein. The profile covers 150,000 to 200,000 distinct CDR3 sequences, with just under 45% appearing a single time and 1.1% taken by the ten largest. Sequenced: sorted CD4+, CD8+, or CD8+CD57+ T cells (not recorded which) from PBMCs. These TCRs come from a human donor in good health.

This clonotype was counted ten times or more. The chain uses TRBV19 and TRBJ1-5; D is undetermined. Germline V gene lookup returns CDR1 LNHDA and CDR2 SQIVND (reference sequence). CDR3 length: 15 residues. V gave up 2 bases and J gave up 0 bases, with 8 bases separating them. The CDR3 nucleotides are TGTGCCAGTAGTATATTTGGGAATAGCAATCAGCCCCAGCATTTT. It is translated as CASSIFGNSNQPQHF.

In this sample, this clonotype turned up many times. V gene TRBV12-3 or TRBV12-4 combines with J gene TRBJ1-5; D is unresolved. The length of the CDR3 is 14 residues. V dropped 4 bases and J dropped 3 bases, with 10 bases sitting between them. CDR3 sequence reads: CASSSLANNQPQHF. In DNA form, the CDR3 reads TGTGCCAGCAGTTCCCTAGCGAACAATCAGCCCCAGCATTTT.

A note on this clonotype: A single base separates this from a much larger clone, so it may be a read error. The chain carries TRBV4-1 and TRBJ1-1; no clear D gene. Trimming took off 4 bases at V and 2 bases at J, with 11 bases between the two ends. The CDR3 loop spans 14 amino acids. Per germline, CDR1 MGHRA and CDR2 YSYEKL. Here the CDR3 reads CASSPGSCNTEAFF. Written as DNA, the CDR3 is TGCGCCAGCAGCCCCGGGAGCTGCAACACTGAAGCTTTCTTT.

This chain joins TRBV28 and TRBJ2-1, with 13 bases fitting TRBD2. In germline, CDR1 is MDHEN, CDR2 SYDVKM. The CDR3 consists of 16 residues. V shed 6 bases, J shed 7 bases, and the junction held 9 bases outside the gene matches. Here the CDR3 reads CASRHTSGRATNEQFF. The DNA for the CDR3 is TGTGCCAGCAGGCACACTAGCGGGAGGGCCACTAATGAGCAGTTCTTC.

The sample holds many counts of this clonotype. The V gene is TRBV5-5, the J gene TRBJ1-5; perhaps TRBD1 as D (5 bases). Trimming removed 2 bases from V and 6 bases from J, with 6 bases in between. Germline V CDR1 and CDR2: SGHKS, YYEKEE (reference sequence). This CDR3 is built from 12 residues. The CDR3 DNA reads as TGTGCCAGCAGCTTTAGGGGTCAGCCCCAGCATTTT. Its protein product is CASSFRGQPQHF.

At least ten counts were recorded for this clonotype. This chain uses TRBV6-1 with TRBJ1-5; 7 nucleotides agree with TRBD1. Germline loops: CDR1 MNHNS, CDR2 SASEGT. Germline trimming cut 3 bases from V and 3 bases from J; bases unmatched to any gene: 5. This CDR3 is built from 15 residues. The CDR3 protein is CASSELTGNNQPQHF. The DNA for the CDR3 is TGTGCCAGCAGTGAGCTGACAGGGAACAATCAGCCCCAGCATTTT.

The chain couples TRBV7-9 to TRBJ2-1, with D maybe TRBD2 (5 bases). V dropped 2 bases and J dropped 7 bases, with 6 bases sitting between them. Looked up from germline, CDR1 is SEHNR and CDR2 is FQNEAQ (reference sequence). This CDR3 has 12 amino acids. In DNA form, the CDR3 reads TGTGCCAGCAGCTTATCGGGGAATGAGCAGTTCTTC. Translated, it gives CASSLSGNEQFF.

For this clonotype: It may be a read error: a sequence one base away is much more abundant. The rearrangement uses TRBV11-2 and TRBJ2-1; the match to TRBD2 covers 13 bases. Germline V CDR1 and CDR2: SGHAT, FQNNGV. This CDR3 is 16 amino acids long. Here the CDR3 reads CACSPQLAGGNNEQFF. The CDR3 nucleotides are TGTGCCTGCAGCCCCCAACTAGCGGGGGGGAACAATGAGCAGTTCTTC.

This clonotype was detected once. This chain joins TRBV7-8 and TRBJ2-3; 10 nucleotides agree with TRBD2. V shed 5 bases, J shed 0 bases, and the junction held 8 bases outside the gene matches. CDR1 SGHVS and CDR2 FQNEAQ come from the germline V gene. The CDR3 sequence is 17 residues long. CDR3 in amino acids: CASSLRTSGSSTDTQYF. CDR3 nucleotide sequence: TGTGCCAGCAGCCTGAGGACTAGCGGATCTAGCACAGATACGCAGTATTTT. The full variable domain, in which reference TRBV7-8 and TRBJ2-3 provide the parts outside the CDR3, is GAGVSQSPRYKVAKRGQDVALRCDPISGHVSLFWYQQALGQGPEFLTYFQNEAQLDKSGLPSDRFFAERPEGSVSTLKIQRTQQEDSAVYLCASSLRTSGSSTDTQYFGPGTRLTVL.

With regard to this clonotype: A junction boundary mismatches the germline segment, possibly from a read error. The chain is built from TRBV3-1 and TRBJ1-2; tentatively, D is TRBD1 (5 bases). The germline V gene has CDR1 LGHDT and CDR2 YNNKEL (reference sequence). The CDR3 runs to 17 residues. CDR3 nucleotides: TGTGCCAGCGGCCAAGCATCTTTGGCAGGGCCAAACTATGGCTACACCTTC. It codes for CASGQASLAGPNYGYTF.

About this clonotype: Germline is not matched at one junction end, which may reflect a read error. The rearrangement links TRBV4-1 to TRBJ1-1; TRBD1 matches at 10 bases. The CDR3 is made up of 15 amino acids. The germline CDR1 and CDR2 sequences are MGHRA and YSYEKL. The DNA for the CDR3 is TGCGTCAGCAGCCCTCAGGGACAGGGGAGGACTGAAGCTTTCTTT. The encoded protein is CVSSPQGQGRTEAFF.

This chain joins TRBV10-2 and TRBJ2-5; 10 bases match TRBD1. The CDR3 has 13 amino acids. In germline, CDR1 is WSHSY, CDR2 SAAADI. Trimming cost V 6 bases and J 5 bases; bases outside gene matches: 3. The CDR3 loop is CASREGQGETQYF. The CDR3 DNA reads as TGCGCCAGCAGGGAGGGACAGGGGGAGACCCAGTACTTC.

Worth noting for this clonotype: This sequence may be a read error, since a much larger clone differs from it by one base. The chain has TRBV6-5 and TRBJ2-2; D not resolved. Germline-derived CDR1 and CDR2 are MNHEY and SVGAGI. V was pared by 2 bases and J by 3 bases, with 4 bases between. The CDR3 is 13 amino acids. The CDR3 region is CASSYAYTGELFF. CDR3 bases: TGTGCCAGCAGTTACGCGTACACCGGGGAGCTGTTTTTT.

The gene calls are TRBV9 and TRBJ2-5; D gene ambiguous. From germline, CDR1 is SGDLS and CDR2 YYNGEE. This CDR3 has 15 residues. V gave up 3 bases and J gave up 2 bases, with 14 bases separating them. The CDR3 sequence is CASSATSFLQETQYF. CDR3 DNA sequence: TGTGCCAGCAGCGCGACATCGTTCCTTCAAGAGACCCAGTACTTC.

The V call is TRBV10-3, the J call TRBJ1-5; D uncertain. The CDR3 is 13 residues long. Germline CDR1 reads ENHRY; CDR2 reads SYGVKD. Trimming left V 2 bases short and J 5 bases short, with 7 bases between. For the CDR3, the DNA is TGTGCCATCAGTGAGAGACGGGATCAGCCCCAGCATTTT. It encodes CAISERRDQPQHF.

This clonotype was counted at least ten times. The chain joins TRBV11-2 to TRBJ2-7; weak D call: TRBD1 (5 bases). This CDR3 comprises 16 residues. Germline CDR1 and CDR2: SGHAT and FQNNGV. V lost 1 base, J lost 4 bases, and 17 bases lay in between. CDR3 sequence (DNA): TGTGCCAGCAGCTTAGGTACAGGATCCATCGGTTACGAGCAGTACTTC. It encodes CASSLGTGSIGYEQYF.

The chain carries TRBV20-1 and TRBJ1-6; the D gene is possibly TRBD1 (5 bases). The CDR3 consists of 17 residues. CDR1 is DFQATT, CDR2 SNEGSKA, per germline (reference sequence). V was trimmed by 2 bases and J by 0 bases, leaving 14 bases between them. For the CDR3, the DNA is TGCAGTGCTAGACGGTCCAGGGAAAGCTCCTATAATTCACCCCTCCACTTT. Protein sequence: CSARRSRESSYNSPLHF.

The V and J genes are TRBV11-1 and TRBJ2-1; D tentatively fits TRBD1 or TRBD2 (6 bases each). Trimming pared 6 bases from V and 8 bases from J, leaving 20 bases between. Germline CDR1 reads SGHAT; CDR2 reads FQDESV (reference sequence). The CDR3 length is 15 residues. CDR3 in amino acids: CASSLRGAGAHEQFF. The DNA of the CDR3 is TGTGCCAGCAGTCTACGCGGGGCAGGGGCCCATGAGCAGTTCTTC.

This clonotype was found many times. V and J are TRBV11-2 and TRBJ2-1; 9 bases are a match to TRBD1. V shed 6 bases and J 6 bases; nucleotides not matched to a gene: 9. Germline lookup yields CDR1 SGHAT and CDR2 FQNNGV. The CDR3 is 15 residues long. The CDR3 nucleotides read TGTGCCAGCAGGCCGTCCGGGACAGGGACCAATGAGCAGTTCTTC. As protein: CASRPSGTGTNEQFF.

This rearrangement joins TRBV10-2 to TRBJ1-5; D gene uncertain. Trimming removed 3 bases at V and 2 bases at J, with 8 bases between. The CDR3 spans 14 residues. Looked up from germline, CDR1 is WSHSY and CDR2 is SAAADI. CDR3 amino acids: CASSEVGGNQPQHF. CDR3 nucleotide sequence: TGCGCCAGCAGTGAAGTTGGGGGCAATCAGCCCCAGCATTTT.

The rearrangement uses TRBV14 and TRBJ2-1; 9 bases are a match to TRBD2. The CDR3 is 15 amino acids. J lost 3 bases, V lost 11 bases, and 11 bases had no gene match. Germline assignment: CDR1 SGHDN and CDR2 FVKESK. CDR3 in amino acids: CALTRSSGIYNEQFF. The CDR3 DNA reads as TGTGCCCTTACTCGCTCTAGCGGGATCTACAATGAGCAGTTCTTC.

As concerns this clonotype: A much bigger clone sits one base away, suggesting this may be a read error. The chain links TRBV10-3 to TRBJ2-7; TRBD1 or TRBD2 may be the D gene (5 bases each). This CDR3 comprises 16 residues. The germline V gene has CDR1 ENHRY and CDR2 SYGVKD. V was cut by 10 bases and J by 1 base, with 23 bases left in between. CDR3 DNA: TGTGCCAGCAGGTTAGACCCGGGAACAGGATCCTACGAGCAGTACTTC. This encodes CASRLDPGTGSYEQYF.

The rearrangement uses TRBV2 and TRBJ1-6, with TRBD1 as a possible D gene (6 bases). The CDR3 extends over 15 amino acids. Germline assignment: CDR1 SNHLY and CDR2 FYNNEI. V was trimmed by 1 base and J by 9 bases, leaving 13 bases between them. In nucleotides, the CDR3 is TGTGCCAGCAGTGAAGAGGCAGGGGTAGGTTCACCCCTCCACTTT. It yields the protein CASSEEAGVGSPLHF.

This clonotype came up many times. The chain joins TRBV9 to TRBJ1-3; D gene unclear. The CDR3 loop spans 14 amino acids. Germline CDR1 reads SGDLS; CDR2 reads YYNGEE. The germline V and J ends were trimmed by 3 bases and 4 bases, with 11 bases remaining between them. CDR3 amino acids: CASSASGSGNTIYF. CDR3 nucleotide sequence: TGTGCCAGCAGCGCCTCGGGGTCCGGAAACACCATATATTTT.

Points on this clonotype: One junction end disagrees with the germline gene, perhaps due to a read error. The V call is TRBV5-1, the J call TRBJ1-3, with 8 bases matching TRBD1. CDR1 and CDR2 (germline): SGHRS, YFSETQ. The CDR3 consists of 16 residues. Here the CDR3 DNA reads TGCGCCAGCACCCCGTCAGGGGGCAGCCCTGGAAACACCATATGTTTT. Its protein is CASTPSGGSPGNTICF. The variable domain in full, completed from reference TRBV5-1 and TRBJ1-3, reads KAGVTQTPRYLIKTRGQQVTLSCSPISGHRSVSWYQQTPGQGLQFLFEYFSETQRNKGNFPGRFSGRQFSNSRSEMNVSTLELGDSALYLCASTPSGGSPGNTICFGEGSWLTVV.

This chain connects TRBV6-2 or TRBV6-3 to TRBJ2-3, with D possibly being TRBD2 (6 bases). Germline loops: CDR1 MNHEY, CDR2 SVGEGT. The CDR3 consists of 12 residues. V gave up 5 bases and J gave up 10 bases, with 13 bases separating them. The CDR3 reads CASSETRVPQYF. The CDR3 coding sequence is TGTGCCAGCAGTGAGACTAGAGTGCCGCAGTATTTT.

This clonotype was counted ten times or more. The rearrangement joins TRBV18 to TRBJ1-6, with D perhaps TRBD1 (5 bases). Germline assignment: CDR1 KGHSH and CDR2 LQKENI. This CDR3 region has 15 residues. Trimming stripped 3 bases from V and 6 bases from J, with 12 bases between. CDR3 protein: CASSPYEGVNSPLHF. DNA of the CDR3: TGTGCCAGCTCACCTTACGAAGGGGTTAATTCACCCCTCCACTTT.